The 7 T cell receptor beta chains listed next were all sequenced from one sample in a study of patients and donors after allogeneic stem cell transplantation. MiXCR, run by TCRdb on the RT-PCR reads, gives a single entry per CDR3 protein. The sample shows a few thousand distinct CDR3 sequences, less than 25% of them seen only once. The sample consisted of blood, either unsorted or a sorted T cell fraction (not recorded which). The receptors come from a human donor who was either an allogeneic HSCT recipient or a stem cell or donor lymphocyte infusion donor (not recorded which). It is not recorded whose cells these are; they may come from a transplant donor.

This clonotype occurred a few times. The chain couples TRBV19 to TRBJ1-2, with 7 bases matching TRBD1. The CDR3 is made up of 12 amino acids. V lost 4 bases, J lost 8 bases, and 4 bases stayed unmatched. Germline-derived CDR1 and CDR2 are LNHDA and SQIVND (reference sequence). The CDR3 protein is CASSRQGVGYTF. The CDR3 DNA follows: TGTGCCAGTAGTAGACAGGGAGTCGGCTACACCTTC.

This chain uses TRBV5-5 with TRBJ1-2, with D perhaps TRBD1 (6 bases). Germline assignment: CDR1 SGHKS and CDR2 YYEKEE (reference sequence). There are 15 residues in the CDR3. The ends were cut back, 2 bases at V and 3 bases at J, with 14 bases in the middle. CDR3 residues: CASSFVWGPDYGYTF. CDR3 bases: TGTGCCAGCAGCTTCGTTTGGGGGCCGGACTATGGCTACACCTTC.

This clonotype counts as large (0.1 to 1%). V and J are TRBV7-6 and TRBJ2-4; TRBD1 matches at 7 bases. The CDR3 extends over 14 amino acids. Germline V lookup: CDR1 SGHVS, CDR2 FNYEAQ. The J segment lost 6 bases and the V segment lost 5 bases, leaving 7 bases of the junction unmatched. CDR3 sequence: CASSTDRAGNIQYF. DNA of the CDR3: TGTGCCAGCAGCACTGACAGGGCTGGAAACATTCAGTACTTC.

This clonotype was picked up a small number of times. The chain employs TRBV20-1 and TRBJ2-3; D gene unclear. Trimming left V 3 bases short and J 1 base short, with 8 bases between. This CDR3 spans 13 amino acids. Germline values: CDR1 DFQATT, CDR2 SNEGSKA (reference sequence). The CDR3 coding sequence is TGCAGTGCTAGCCCAGCGCGCACAGATACGCAGTATTTT. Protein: CSASPARTDTQYF.

DNA for the CDR3: TGTGCCAGCGGGGGACGAGGGGACAACAATGAGCAGTTCTTC. Its translation: CASGGRGDNNEQFF. This rearrangement joins TRBV25-1 to TRBJ2-1; D is perhaps TRBD1 (6 bases). V was shortened by 8 bases and J by 5 bases, with 16 bases between the two germline ends. Germline lookup yields CDR1 MGHDK and CDR2 SYGVNS. The CDR3 has 14 residues.

The CDR3 nucleotides are TGTGCCATCAGAGCCACACCGCAGAACACTGAAGCTTTCTTT. The encoded protein is CAIRATPQNTEAFF. This sequence joins TRBV10-3 and TRBJ1-1; D gene ambiguous. Germline-derived CDR1 and CDR2 are ENHRY and SYGVKD. This CDR3 has 14 amino acids. V was trimmed by 6 bases and J by 1 base, leaving 12 bases between them.

The CDR3 DNA reads TGTGCCATCAGTGAGTCGGGCAGGGGCGGCAAGCAGTACGTC. Translated, it gives CAISESGRGGKQYV. The chain has TRBV10-3 and TRBJ2-7; the D gene is possibly TRBD1 (6 bases). CDR3 length: 14 residues. V lost 0 bases and J lost 8, with 14 bases in between. Germline loops: CDR1 ENHRY, CDR2 SYGVKD.